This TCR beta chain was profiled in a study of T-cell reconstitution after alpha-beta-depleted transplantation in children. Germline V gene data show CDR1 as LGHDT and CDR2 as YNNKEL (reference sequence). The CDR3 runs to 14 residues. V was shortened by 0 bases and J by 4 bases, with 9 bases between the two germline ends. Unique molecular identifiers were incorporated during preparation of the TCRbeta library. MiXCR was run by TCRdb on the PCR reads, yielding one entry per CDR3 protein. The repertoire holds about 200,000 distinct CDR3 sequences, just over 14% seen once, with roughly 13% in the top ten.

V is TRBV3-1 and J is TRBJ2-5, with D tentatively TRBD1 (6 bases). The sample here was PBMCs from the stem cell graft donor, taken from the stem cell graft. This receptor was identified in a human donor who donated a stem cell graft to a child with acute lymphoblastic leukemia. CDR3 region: CASSQDGRGETQYF. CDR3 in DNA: TGTGCCAGCAGCCAAGACGGCAGGGGAGAGACCCAGTACTTC.